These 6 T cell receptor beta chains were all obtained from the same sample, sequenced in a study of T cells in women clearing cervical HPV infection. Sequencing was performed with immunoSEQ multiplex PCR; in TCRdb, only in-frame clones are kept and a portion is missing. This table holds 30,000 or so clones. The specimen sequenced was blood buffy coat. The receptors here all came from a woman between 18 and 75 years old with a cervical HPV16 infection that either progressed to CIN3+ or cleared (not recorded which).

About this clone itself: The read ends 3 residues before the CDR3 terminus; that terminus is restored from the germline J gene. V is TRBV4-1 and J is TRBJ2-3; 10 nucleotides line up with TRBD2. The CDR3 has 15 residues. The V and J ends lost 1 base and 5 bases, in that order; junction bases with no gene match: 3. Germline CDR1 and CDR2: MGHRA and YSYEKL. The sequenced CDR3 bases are TGCGCCAGCAGCCAAGCTACTAGCGGGATAGATACG. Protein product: CASSQATSGIDT. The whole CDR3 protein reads CASSQATSGIDTQYF.

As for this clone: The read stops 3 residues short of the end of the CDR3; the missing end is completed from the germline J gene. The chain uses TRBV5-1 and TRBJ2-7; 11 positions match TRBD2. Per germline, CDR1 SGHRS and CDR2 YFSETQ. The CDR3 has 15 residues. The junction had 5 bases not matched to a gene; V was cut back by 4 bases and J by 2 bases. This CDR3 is CASSPGTSGTYEQYF. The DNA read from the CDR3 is TGCGCCAGCAGCCCAGGGACTAGCGGAACCTACGAG.

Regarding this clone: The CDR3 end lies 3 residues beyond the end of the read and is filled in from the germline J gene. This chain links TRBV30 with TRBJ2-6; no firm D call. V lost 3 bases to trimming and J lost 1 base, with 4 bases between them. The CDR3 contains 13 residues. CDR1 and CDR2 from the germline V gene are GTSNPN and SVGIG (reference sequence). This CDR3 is CAWSYSGANVLTF. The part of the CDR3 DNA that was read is TGTGCCTGGAGCTATTCTGGGGCCAACGTC.

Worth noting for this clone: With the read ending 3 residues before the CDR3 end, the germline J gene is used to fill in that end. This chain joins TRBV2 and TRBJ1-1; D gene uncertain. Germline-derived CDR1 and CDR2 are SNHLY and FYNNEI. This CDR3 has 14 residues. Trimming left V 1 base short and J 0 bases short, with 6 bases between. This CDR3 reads CASSEGRMNTEAFF. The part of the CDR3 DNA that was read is TGTGCCAGCAGTGAAGGCAGGATGAACACTGAA.

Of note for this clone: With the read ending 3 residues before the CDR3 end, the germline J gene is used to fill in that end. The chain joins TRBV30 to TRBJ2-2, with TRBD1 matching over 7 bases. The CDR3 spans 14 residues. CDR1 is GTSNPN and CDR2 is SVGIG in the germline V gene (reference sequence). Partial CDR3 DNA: TGTGCCTGGAGTCAGGGGACAGCGACGGGAAAG. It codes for CAWSQGTATGK. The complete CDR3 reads CAWSQGTATGKLFF.

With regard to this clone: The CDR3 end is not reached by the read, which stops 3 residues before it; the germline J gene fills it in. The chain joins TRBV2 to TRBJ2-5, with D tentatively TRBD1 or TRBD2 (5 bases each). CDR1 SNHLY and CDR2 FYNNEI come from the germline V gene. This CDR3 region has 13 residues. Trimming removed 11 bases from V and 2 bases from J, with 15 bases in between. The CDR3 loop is CALSKGEQETQYF. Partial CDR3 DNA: TGTGCCCTCTCTAAAGGGGAGCAAGAGACC.